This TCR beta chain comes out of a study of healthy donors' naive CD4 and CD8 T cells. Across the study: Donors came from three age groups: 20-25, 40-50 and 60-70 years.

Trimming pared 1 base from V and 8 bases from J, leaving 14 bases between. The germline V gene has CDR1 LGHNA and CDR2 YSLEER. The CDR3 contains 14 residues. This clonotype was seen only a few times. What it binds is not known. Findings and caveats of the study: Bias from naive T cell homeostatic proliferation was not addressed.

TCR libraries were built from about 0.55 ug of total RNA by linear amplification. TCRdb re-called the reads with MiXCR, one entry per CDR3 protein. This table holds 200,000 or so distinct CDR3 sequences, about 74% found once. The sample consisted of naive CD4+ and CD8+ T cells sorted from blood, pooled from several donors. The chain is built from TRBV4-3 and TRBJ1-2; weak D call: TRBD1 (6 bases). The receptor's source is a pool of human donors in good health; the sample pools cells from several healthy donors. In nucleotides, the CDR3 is TGCGCCAGCAGCCAAGGCCAGGGGCTTATGGGCTACACCTTC. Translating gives CASSQGQGLMGYTF.